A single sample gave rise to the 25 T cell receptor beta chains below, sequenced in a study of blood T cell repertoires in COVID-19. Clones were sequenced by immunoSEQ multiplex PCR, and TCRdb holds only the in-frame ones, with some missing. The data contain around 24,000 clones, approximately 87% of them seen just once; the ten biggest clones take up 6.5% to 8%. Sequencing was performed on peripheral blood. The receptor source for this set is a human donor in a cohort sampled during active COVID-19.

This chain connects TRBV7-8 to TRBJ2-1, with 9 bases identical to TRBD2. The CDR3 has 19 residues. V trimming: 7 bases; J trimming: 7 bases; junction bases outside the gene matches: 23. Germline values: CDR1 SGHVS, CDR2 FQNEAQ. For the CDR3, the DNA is TGTGCCAGCAACCCTCGGGGACAACCTTCGGGACTAGCTTATAATGAGCAGTTCTTC. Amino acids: CASNPRGQPSGLAYNEQFF.

The CDR3 sequence: CASSYQTSGIGPKKDHNEQFF. The DNA for the CDR3 is TGTGCCAGCAGTTACCAAACTAGCGGGATTGGCCCCAAGAAGGACCACAATGAGCAGTTCTTC. The V call is TRBV6-2 or TRBV6-3, the J call TRBJ2-1; 10 bases line up with TRBD2. V gave up 2 bases and J gave up 5 bases; unmatched junction bases: 21. This CDR3 is built from 21 residues. Germline V gene lookup returns CDR1 MNHEY and CDR2 SVGEGT.

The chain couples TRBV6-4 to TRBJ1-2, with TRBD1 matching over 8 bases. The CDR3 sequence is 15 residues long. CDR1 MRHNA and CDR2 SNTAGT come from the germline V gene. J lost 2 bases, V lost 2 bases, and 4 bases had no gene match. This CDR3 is CASSDPGQGNYGYTF. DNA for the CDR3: TGTGCCAGCAGTGACCCCGGACAGGGCAACTATGGCTACACCTTC.

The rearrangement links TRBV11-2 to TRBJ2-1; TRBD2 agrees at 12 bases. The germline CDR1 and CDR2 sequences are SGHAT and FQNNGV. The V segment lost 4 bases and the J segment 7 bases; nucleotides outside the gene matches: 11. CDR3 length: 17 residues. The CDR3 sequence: CASSWLAGGPVGNEQFF. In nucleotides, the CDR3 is TGTGCCAGCAGCTGGCTAGCGGGAGGGCCAGTTGGAAATGAGCAGTTCTTC.

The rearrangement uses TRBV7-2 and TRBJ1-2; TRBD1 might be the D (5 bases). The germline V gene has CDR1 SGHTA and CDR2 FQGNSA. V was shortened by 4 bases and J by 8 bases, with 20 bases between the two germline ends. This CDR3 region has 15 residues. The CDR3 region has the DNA TGTGCCAGCAGCTCGTACACGCCCACAGGTGAAGGCTACACCTTC. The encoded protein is CASSSYTPTGEGYTF.

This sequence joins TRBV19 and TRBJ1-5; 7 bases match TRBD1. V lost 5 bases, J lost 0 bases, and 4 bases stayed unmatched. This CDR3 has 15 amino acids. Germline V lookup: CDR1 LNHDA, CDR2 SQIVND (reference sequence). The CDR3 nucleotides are TGTGCCAGTAGTGGCCCAGGGGGTAGCAATCAGCCCCAGCATTTT. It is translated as CASSGPGGSNQPQHF.

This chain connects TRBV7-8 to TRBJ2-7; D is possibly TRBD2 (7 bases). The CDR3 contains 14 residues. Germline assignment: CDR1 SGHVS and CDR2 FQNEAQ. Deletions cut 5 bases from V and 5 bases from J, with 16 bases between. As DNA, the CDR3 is TGTGCCAGCAGCCCGGGAGGACAGTTCAACGAGCAGTACTTC. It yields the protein CASSPGGQFNEQYF.

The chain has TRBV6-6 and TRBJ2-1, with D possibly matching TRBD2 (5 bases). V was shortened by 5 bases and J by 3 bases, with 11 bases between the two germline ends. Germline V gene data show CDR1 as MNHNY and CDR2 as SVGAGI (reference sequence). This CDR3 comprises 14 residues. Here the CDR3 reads CASSPSKVYNEQFF. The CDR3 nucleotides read TGTGCCAGCAGTCCTAGCAAGGTCTACAATGAGCAGTTCTTC.

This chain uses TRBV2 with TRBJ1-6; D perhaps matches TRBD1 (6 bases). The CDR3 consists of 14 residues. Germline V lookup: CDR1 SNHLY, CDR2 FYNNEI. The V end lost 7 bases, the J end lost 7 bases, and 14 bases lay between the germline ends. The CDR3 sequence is CASNRDTNNSPLHF. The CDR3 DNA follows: TGTGCCAGCAACCGGGACACGAACAATTCACCCCTCCACTTT.

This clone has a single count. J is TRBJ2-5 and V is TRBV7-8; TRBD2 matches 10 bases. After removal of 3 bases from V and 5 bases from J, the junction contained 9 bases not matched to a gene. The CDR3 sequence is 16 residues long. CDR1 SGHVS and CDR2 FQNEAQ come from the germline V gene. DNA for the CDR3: TGTGCCAGCAGCTTCCGGCCTAGCGGGGGATCGGAGACCCAGTACTTC. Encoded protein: CASSFRPSGGSETQYF.

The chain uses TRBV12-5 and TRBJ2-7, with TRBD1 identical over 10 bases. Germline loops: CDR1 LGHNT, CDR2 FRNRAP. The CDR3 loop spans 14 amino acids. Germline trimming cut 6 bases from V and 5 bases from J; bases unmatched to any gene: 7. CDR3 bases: TGTGCTAGTGGCCCGGGACAGGGGACCCACGAGCAGTACTTC. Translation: CASGPGQGTHEQYF.

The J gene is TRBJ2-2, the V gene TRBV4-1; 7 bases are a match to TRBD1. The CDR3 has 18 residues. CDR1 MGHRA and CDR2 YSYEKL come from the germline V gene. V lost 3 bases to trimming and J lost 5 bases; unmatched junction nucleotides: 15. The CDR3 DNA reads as TGCGCCAGCAGCCACACTACAGGGGCCGGAGCGAGTACCGGGGAGCTGTTTTTT. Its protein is CASSHTTGAGASTGELFF.

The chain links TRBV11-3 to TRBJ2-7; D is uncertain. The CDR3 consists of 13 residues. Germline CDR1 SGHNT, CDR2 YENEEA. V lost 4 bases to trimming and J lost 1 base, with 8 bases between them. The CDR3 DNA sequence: TGTGCCAGCAGCTCCTCCCCGTCCTACGAGCAGTACTTC. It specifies CASSSSPSYEQYF.

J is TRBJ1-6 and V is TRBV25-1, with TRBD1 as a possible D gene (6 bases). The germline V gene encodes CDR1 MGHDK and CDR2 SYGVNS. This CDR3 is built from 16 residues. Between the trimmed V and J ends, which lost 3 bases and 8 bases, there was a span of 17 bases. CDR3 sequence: CASSEPQTGGYSPLHF. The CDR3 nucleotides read TGTGCCAGCAGTGAGCCCCAGACAGGCGGATATTCACCCCTCCACTTT. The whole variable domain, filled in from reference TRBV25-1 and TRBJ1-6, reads EADIYQTPRYLVIGTGKKITLECSQTMGHDKMYWYQQDPGMELHLIHYSYGVNSTEKGDLSSESTVSRIRTEHFPLTLESARPSHTSQYLCASSEPQTGGYSPLHFGNGTRLTVT.

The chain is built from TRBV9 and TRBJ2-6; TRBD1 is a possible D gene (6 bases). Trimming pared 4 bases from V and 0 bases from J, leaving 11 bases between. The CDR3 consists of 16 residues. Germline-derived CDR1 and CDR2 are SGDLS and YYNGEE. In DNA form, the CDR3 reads TGTGCCAGCAGCCCGAGGGGGAGCTCTGGGGCCAACGTCCTGACTTTC. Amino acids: CASSPRGSSGANVLTF. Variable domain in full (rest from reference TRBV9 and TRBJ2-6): DSGVTQTPKHLITATGQRVTLRCSPRSGDLSVYWYQQSLDQGLQFLIQYYNGEERAKGNILERFSAQQFPDLHSELNLSSLELGDSALYFCASSPRGSSGANVLTFGAGSRLTVL.

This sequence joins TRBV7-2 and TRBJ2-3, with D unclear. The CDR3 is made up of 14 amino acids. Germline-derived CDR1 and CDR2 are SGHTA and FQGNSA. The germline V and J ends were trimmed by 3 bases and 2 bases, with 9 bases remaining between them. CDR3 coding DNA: TGTGCCAGCAGCTTTCAATCCCCCACAGATACGCAGTATTTT. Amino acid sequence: CASSFQSPTDTQYF.

CDR3 amino acids: CASSEGGTNEKLFF. CDR3 coding DNA: TGTGCCAGCAGTGAGGGGGGTACTAATGAAAAACTGTTTTTT. This chain uses TRBV2 with TRBJ1-4; D possibly corresponds to TRBD1 (5 bases). The germline V gene has CDR1 SNHLY and CDR2 FYNNEI. The CDR3 spans 14 residues. The germline V and J ends were trimmed by 3 bases and 2 bases, with 7 bases remaining between them.

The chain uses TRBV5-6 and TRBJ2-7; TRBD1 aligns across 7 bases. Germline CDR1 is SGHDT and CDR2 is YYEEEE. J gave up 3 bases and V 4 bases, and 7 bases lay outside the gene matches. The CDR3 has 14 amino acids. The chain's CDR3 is CASSVRDRFYEQYF. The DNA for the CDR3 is TGTGCCAGCAGCGTCCGGGACAGATTCTACGAGCAGTACTTC.

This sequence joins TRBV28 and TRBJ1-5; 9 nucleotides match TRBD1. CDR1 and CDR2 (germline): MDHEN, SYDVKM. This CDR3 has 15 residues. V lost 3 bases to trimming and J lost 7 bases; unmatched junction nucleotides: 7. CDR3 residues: CASSFRDRAWQPQHF. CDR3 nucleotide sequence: TGTGCCAGCAGTTTCCGGGACAGGGCTTGGCAGCCCCAGCATTTT.

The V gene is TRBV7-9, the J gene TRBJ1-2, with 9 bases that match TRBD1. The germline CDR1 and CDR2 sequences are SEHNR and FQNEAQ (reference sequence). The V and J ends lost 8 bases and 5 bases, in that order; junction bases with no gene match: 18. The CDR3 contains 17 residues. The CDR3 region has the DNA TGTGCCAGCTCCCCACGGGGACAGGGAACCTACAATTATGGCTACACCTTC. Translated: CASSPRGQGTYNYGYTF.

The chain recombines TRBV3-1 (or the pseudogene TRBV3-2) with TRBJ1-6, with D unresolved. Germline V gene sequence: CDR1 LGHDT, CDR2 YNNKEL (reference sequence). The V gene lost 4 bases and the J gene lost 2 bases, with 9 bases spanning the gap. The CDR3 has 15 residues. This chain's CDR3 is CASSPGLTYNSPLHF. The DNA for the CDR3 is TGTGCCAGCAGCCCTGGACTTACCTATAATTCACCCCTCCACTTT.

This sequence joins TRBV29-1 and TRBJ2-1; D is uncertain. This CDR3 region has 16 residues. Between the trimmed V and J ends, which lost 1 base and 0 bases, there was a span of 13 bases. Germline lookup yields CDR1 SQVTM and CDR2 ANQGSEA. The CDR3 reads CSVEGPVVSSYNEQFF. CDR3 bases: TGCAGCGTTGAAGGTCCCGTAGTGAGCTCCTACAATGAGCAGTTCTTC.

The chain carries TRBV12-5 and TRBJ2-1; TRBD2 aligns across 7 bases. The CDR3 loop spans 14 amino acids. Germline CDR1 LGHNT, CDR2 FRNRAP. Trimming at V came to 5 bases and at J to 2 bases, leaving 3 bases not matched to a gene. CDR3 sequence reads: CASGLGGAYNEQFF. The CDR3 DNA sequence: TGTGCTAGTGGTCTGGGGGGGGCCTACAATGAGCAGTTCTTC.

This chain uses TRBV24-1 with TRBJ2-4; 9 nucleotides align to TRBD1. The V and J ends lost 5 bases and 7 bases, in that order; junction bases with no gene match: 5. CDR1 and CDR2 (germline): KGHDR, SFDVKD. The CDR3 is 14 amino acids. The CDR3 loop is CATSAGTGSNIQYF. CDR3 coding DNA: TGTGCCACCAGTGCCGGGACAGGGTCGAACATTCAGTACTTC.

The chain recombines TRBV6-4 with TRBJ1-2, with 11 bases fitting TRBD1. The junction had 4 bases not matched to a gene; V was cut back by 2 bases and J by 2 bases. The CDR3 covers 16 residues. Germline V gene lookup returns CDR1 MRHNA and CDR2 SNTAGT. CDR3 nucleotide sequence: TGTGCCAGCAGTGACCACGGACAGGGGGCAAACTATGGCTACACCTTC. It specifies CASSDHGQGANYGYTF.